Following are 2 T cell receptor beta chains from one sample sequenced in a study of human T cells and chemical hapten exposure. Time point noted: pre-sensitization, week 0. Treatment of the sample: therapeutic diphenylcyclopropenone sensitization with weekly scalp DPC. A single record per CDR3 protein comes from TCRdb applying MiXCR to the RACE reads. Seen here are 50,000 to 65,000 distinct CDR3 sequences, roughly 8.8% observed once, and the top ten hold 14%. Sequences were derived from whole blood, sampled in connection with sensitization to the hapten diphenylcyclopropenone (DPC). The receptors shown here come from a woman between 40 and 50 years old with alopecia areata. Some clones in this sample may be carry-over from other donors' samples.

The CDR3 spells CATSRGGVGYGYTF. CDR3 DNA sequence: TGTGCCACCAGCAGGGGGGGAGTTGGCTATGGCTACACCTTC. This chain connects TRBV15 to TRBJ1-2; possible D gene TRBD1, 5 bases. The CDR3 runs to 14 residues. V lost 3 bases and J lost 4, with 12 bases in between. In germline, CDR1 is LNHNV, CDR2 YYDKDF (reference sequence).

This clonotype was counted many times. The CDR3 reads CASSYSTGRDNSPLHF. As DNA, the CDR3 is TGCGCCAGCAGCTATTCGACGGGACGGGATAATTCACCCCTCCACTTT. This chain joins TRBV5-1 and TRBJ1-6, with a tentative D call TRBD1 (5 bases). The V gene lost 3 bases and the J gene lost 5 bases, with 15 bases spanning the gap. The CDR3 sequence is 16 residues long. From germline, CDR1 is SGHRS and CDR2 YFSETQ.